This T cell receptor (beta chain) was sequenced during a study of OX40 agonist ivuxolimab in advanced cancers. For the study at large: Patients undergoing dose escalation presented with hepatocellular carcinoma, melanoma, renal cell or head and neck cancer. Regarding the study as a whole: Some of the nonresponding patients also showed low levels of normalized T-cell clonal expansion.

Germline CDR1 and CDR2: LGHNA and YSLEER. The ends were cut back, 4 bases at V and 1 base at J, with 13 bases in the middle. The CDR3 sequence is 15 residues long. In the case of this clone: The antigen remains unidentified.

TCRdb's copy holds only in-frame clones and misses some; the assay was immunoSEQ multiplex PCR. The sample holds around 70,000 clones, roughly 88% seen once. The V gene is TRBV4-3, the J gene TRBJ1-1, with D possibly matching TRBD1 (5 bases). The source material was CD4+ or CD8+ T cells sorted from blood, sampled in a trial of the OX40 agonist ivuxolimab. The sequence came from an adult with an advanced solid tumor such as melanoma, head and neck, liver or kidney cancer. The CDR3 DNA sequence: TGCGCCAGCAGCCTCTCGCTTCAGGGGAACACTGAAGCTTTCTTT. The encoded protein is CASSLSLQGNTEAFF.